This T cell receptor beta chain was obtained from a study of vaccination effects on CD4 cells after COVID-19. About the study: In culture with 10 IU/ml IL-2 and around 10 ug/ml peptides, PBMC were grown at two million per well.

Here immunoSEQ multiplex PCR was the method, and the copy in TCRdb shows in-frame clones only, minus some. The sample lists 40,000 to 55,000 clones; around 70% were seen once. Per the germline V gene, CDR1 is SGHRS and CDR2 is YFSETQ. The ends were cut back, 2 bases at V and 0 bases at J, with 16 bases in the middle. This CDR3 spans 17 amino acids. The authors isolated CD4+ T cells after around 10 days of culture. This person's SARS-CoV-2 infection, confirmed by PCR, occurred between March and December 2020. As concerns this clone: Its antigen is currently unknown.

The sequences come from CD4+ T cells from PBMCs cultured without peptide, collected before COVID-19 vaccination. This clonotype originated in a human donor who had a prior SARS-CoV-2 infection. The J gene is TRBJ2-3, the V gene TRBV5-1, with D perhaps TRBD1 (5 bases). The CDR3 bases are TGCGCCAGCAGCTTCACTGGAAGGACATCGAGCACAGATACGCAGTATTTT. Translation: CASSFTGRTSSTDTQYF. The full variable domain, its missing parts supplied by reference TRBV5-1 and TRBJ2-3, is KAGVTQTPRYLIKTRGQQVTLSCSPISGHRSVSWYQQTPGQGLQFLFEYFSETQRNKGNFPGRFSGRQFSNSRSEMNVSTLELGDSALYLCASSFTGRTSSTDTQYFGPGTRLTVL.